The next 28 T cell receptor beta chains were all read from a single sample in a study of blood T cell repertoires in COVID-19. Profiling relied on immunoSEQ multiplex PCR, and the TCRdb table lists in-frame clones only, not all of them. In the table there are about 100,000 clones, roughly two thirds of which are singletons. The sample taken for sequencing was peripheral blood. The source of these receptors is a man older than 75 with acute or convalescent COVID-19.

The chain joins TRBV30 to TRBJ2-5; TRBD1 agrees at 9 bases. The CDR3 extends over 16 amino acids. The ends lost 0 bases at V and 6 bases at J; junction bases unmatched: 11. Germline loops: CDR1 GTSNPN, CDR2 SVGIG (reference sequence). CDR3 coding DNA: TGTGCCTGGAGTGTACCGTTGAAGGACAGGGGAAAGACCCAGTACTTC. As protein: CAWSVPLKDRGKTQYF.

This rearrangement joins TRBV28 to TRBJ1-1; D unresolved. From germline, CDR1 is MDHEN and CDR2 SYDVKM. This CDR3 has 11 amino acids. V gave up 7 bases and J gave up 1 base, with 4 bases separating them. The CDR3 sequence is CASTGNTEAFF. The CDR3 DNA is TGTGCCAGCACGGGGAACACTGAAGCTTTCTTT.

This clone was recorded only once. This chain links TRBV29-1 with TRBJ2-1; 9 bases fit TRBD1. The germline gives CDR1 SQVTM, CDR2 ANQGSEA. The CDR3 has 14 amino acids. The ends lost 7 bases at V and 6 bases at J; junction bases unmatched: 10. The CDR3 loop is CSGSRLDRGNEQFF. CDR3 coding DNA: TGCAGCGGGAGTAGGCTGGACAGGGGCAATGAGCAGTTCTTC.

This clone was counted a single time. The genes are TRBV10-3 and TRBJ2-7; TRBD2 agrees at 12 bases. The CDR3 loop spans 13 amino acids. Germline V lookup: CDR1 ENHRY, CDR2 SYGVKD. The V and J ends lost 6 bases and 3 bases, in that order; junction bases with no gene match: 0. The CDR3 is CAIRTSGSYEQYF. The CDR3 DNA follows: TGTGCCATCAGGACTAGCGGGAGCTACGAGCAGTACTTC.

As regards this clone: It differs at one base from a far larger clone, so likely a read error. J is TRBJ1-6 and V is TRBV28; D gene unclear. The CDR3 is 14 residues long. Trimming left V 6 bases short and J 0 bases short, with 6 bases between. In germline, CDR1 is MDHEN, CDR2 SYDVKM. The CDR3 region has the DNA TGTGCCAGCAGCCCCCGCTCCTATAATTCACCCCTCCACTTT. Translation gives CASSPRSYNSPLHF.

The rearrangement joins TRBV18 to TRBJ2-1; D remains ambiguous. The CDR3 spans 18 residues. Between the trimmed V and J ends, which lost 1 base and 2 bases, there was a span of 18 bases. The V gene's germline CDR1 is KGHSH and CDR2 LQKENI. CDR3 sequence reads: CASSPRSGVSYTYNEQFF. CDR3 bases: TGTGCCAGCTCACCACGGTCCGGAGTCTCCTATACCTACAATGAGCAGTTCTTC.

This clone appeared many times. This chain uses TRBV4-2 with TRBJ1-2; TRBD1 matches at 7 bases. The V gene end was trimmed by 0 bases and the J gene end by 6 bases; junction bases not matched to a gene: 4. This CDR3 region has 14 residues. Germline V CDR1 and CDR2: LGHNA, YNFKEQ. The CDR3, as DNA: TGTGCCAGCAGCCAAGACAGGGGGAACGATGGCTACACCTTC. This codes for CASSQDRGNDGYTF.

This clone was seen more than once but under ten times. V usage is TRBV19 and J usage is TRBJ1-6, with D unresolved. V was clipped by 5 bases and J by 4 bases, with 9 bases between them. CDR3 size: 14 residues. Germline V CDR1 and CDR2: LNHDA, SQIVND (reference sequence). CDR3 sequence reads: CASSAGLYNSPLHF. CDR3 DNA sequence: TGTGCCAGTAGTGCCGGACTGTATAATTCACCCCTCCACTTT.

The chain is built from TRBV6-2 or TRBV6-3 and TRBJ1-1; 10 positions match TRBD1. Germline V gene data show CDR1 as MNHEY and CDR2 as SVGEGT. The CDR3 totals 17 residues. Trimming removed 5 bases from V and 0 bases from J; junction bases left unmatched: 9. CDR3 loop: CASSNRDRGPMNTEAFF. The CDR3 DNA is TGTGCCAGCAGTAACCGGGACAGGGGACCTATGAACACTGAAGCTTTCTTT.

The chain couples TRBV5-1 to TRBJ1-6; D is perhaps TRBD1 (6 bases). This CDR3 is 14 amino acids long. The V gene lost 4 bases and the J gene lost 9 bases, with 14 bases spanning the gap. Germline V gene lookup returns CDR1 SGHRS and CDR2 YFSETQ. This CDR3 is CASSHGQGSSPLHF. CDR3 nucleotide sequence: TGCGCCAGCAGCCACGGGCAGGGGTCTTCACCCCTCCACTTT.

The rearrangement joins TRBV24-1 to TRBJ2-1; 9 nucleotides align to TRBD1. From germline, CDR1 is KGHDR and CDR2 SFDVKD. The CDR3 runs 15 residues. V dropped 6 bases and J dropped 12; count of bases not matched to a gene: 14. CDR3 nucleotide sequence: TGTGCCACCAGTCATTCCGGGACAGGGAAGGGGTGGCAGTTCTTC. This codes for CATSHSGTGKGWQFF.

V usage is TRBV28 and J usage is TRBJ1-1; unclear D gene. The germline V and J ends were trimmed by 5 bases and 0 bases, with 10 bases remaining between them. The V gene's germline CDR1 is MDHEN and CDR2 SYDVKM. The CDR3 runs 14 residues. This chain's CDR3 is CASSPHSMNTEAFF. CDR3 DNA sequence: TGTGCCAGCAGTCCCCACTCGATGAACACTGAAGCTTTCTTT.

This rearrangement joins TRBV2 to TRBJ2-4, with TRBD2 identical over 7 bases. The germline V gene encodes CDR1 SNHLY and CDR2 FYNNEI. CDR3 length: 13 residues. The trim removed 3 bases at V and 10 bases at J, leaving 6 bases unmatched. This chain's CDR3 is CASSDGGSGIQYF. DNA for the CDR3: TGTGCCAGCAGTGACGGCGGGAGTGGTATTCAGTACTTC.

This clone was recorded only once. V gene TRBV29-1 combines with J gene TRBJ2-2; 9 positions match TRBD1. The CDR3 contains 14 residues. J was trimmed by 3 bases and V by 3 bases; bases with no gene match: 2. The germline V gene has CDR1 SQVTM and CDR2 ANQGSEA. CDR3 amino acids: CSVEGDRDTGELFF. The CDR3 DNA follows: TGCAGCGTTGAGGGGGACAGGGACACCGGGGAGCTGTTTTTT.

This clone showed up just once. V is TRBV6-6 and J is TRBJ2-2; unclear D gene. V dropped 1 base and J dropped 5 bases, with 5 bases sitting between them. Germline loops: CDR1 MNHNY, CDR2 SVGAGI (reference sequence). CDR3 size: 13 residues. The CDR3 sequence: CASSYLVTGELFF. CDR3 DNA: TGTGCCAGCAGTTACTTAGTGACCGGGGAGCTGTTTTTT.

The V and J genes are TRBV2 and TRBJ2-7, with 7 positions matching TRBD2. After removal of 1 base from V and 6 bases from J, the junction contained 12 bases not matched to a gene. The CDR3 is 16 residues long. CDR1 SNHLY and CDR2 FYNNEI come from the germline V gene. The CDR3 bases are TGTGCCAGCAGTGAAGAAGGCGGCGGGAGCTTTCTCGAGCAGTACTTC. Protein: CASSEEGGGSFLEQYF.

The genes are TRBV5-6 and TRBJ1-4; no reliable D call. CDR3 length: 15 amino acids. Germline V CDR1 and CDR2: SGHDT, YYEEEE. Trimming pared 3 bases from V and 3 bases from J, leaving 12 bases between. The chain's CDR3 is CASSSPRIPNEKLFF. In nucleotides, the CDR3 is TGTGCCAGCAGCTCACCCAGGATACCTAATGAAAAACTGTTTTTT.

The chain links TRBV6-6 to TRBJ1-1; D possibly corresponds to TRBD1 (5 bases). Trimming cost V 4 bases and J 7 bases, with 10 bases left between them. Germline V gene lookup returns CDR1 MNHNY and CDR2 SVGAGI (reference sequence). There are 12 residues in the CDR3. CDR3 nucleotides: TGTGCCAGCAGTTTAGGGGCAGGTGAAGCTTTCTTT. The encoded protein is CASSLGAGEAFF.

CDR3 nucleotide sequence: TGTGCCAGCAGTGCCCTTAATGAGCAGTTCTTC. Residues: CASSALNEQFF. The chain joins TRBV2 to TRBJ2-1; D is uncertain. Germline assignment: CDR1 SNHLY and CDR2 FYNNEI. The CDR3 has 11 amino acids. V dropped 4 bases and J dropped 7 bases, with 5 bases sitting between them. The complete variable domain, with remaining parts taken from reference TRBV2 and TRBJ2-1, reads EPEVTQTPSHQVTQMGQEVILRCVPISNHLYFYWYRQILGQKVEFLVSFYNNEISEKSEIFDDQFSVERPDGSNFTLKIRSTKLEDSAMYFCASSALNEQFFGPGTRLTVL.

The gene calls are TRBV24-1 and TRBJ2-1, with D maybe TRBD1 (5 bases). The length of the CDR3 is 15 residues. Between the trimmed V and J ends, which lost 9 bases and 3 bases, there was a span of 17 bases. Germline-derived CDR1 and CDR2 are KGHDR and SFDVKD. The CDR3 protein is CATAGESGFYNEQFF. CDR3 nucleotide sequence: TGTGCCACCGCTGGTGAGTCAGGGTTCTACAATGAGCAGTTCTTC.

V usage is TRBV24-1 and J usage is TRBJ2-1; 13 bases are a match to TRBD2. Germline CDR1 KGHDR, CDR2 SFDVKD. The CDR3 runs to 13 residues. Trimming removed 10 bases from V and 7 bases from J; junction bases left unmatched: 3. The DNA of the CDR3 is TGTGCCACTGGGACTAGCGGGATTAATGAGCAGTTCTTC. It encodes CATGTSGINEQFF.

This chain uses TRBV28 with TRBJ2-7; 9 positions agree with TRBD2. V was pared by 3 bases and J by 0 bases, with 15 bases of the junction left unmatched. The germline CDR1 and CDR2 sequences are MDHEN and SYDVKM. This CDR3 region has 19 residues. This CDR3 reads CASSFWVEGGRASSYEQYF. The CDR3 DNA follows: TGTGCCAGCAGTTTTTGGGTAGAGGGCGGGAGGGCCAGCTCCTACGAGCAGTACTTC.

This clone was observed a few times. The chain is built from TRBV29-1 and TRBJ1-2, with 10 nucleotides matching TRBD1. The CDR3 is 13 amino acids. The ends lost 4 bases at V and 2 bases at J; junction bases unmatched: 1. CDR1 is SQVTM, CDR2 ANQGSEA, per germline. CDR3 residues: CSVGDRGNYGYTF. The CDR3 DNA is TGCAGCGTTGGGGACAGGGGCAACTATGGCTACACCTTC.

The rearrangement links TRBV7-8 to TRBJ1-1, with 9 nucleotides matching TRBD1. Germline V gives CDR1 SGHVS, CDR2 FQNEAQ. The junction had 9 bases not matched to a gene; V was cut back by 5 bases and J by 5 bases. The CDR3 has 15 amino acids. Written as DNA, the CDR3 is TGTGCCAGCAGCCCTACAGGGGGCGCGAGGACTGAAGCTTTCTTT. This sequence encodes CASSPTGGARTEAFF.

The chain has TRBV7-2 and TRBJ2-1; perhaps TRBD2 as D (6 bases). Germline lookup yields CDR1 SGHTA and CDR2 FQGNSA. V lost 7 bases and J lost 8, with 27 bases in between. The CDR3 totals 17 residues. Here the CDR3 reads CASTPESPVAVVYEQFF. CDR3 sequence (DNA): TGTGCCAGCACCCCTGAAAGCCCGGTAGCGGTAGTATATGAGCAGTTCTTC.

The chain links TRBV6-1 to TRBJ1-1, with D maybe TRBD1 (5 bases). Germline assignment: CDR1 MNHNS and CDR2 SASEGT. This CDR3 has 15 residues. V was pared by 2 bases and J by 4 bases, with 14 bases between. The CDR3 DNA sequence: TGTGCCAGCAGTGAACCGGGAGGGGCGACCACTGAAGCTTTCTTT. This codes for CASSEPGGATTEAFF.

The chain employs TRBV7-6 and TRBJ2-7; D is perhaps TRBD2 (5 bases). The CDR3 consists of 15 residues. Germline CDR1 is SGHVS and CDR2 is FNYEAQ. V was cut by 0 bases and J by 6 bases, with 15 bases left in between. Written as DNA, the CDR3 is TGTGCCAGCAGCTTAGCGCTCGGGGTTATGAGCGAGCAGTACTTC. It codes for CASSLALGVMSEQYF.

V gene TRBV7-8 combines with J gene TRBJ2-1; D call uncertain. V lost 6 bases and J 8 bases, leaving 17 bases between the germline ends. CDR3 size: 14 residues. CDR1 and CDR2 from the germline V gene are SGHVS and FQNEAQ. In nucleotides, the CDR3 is TGTGCCAGCAGTTTAACCGAGGTGAGCCATGAGCAGTTCTTC. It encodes CASSLTEVSHEQFF.